The sequence of this T cell receptor beta chain was determined in a study of cytomegalovirus exposure and HLA in healthy donors. At the level of the study: Earlier sequencing of some 170 million T cells yielded fewer than 140 million unique TCR beta sequences. Study-wide points: Later on, a genetic analysis was performed. It linked a missense variant in DCLRE1C with V- and J-gene trimming of TCR beta.

With regard to this clone: Its specificity is not known.

The donors (healthy individuals) were bone marrow donors. This CDR3 spans 14 amino acids. CDR1 and CDR2 from the germline V gene are SGHRS and YFSETQ. Deletions cut 4 bases from V and 8 bases from J, with 15 bases between. The PCR was carried out with 60 Vbeta primers and 13 Jbeta primers. Sequenced by immunoSEQ multiplex PCR; TCRdb stores in-frame clones only, minus some. The table shows under 200,000 clones, with around four fifths occurring only once. The sample taken for sequencing was PBMCs. This TCR was sampled from a man aged 35 to 55 in good health and CMV-seropositive. The gene calls are TRBV5-1 and TRBJ2-2; TRBD1 is a possible D gene (6 bases). The CDR3 coding sequence is TGCGCCAGCAGCCCGGGACATTCCTTTGGGGAGCTGTTTTTT. Protein sequence: CASSPGHSFGELFF.